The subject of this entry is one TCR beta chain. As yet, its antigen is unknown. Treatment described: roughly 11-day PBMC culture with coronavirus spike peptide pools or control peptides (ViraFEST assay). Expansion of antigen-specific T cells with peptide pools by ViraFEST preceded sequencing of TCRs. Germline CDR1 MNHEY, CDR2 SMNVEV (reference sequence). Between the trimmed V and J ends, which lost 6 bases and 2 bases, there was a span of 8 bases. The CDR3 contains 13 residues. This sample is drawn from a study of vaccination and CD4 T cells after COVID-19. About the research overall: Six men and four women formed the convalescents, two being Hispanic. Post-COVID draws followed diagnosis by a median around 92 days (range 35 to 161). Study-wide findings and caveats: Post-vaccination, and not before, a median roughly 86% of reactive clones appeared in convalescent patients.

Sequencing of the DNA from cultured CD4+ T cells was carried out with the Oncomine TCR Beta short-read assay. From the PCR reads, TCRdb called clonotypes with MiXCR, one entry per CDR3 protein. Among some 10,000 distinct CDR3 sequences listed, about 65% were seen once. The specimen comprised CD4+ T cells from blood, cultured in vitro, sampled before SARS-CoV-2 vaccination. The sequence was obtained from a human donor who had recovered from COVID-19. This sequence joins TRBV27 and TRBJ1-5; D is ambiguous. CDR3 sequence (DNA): TGTGCCAGCAGATCGAGTCGCAATCAGCCCCAGCATTTT. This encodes CASRSSRNQPQHF.